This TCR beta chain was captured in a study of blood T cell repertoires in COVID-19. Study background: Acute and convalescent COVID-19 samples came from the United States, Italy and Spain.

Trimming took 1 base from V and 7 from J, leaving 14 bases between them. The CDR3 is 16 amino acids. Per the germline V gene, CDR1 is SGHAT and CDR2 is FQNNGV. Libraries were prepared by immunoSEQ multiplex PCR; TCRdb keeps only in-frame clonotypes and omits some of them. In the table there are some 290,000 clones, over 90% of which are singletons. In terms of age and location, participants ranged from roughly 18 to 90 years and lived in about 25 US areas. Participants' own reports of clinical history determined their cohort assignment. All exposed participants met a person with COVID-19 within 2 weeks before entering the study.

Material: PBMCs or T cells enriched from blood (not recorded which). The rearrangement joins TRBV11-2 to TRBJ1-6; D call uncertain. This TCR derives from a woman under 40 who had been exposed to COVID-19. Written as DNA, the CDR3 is TGTGCCAGCAGCTTAGTCAGGCAGGCCAGAAATTCACCCCTCCACTTT. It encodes CASSLVRQARNSPLHF.